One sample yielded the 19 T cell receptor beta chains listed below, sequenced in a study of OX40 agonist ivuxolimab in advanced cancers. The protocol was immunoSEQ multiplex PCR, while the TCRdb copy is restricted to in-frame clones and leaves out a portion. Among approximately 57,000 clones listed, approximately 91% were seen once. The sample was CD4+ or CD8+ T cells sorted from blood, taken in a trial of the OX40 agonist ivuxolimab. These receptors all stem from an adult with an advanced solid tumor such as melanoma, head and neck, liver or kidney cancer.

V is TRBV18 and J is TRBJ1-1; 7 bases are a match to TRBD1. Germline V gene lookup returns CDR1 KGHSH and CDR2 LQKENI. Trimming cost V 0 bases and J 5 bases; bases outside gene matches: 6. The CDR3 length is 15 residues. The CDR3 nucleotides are TGTGCCAGCTCACCACCGGGGCCAGGGGGAACTGAAGCTTTCTTT. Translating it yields CASSPPGPGGTEAFF. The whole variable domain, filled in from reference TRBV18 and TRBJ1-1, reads NAGVMQNPRHLVRRRGQEARLRCSPMKGHSHVYWYRQLPEEGLKFMVYLQKENIIDESGMPKERFSAEFPKEGPSILRIQQVVRGDSAAYFCASSPPGPGGTEAFFGQGTRLTVV.

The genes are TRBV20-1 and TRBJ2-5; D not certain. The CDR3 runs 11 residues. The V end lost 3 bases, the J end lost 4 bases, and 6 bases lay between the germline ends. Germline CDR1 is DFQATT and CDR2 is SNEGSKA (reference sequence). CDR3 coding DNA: TGCAGTGCTAGTCCTCGAGAGACCCAGTACTTC. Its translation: CSASPRETQYF.

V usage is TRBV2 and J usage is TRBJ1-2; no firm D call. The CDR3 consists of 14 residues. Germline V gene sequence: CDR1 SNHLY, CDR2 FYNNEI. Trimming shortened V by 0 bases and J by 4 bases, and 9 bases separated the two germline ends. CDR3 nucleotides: TGTGCCAGCAGTGAAGCGCAGGTAGCCTATGGCTACACCTTC. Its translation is CASSEAQVAYGYTF.

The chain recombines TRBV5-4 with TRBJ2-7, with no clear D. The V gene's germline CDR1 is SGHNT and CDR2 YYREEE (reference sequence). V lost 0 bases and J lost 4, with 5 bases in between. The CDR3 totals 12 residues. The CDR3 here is CASSLAEYEQYF. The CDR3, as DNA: TGTGCCAGCAGCTTGGCTGAGTACGAGCAGTACTTC.

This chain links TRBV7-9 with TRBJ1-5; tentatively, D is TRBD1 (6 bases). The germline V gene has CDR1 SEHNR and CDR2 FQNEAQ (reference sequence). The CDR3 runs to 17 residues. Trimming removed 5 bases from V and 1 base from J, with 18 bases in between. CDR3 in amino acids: CASSESPRGESNQPQHF. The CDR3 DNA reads TGTGCCAGCAGCGAATCCCCAAGGGGGGAAAGCAATCAGCCCCAGCATTTT.

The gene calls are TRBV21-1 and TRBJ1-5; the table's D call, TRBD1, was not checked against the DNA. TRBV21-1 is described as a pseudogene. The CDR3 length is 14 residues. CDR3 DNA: TGTGCCAGCAGGGAGACAGGGGGCAATCAGCCCCAGCATTTT. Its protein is CASRETGGNQPQHF.

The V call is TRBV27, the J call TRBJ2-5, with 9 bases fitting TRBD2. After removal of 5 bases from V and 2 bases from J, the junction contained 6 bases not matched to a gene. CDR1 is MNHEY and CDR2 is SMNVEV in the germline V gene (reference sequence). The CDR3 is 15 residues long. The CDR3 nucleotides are TGTGCCAGCAGTCCGGGACTAGCTGTACAAGAGACCCAGTACTTC. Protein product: CASSPGLAVQETQYF.

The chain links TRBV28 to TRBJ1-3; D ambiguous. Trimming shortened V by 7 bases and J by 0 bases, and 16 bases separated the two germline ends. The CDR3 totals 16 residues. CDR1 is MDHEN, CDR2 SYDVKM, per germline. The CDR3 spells CASNFYDPSSGNTIYF. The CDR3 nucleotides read TGTGCCAGCAATTTTTACGATCCTAGCTCTGGAAACACCATATATTTT.

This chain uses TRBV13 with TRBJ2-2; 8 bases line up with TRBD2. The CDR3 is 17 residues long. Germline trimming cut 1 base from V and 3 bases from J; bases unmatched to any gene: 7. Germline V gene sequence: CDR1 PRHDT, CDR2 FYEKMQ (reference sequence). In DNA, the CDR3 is TGTGCCAGCAGCTTAGAAAAGCGGGGGAGCTACACCGGGGAGCTGTTTTTT. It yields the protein CASSLEKRGSYTGELFF.

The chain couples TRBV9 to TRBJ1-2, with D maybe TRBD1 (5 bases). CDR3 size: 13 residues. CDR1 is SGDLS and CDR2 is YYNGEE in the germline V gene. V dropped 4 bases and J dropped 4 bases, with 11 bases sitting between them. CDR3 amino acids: CASSIAGRYGYTF. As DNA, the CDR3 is TGTGCCAGCAGCATTGCAGGGCGCTATGGCTACACCTTC.

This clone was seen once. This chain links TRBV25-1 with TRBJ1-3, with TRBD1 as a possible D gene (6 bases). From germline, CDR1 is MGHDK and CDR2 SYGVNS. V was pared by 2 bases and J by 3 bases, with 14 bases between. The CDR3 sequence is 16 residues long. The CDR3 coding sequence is TGTGCCAGCAGTGAAGGGGTGGGGGGCCTTGGAAACACCATATATTTT. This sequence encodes CASSEGVGGLGNTIYF.

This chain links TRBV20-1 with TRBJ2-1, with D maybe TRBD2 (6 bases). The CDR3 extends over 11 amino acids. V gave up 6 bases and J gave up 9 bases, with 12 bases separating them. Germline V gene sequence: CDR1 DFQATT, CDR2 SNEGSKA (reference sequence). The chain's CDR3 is CSAEEGIEQFF. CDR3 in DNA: TGCAGTGCGGAGGAGGGAATTGAGCAGTTCTTC.

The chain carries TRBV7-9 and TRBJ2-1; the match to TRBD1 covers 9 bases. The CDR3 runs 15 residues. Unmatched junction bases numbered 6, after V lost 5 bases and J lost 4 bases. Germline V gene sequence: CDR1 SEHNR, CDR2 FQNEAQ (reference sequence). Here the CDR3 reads CASSPGQGIYNEQFF. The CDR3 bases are TGTGCCAGCAGCCCTGGACAGGGGATTTACAATGAGCAGTTCTTC.

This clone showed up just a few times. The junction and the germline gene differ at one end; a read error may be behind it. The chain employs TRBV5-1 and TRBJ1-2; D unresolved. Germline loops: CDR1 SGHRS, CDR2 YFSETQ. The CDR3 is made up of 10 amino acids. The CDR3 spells CASSTSGSAF. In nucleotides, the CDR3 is TGCGCCAGCAGCACCTCCGGAAGCGCCTTC.

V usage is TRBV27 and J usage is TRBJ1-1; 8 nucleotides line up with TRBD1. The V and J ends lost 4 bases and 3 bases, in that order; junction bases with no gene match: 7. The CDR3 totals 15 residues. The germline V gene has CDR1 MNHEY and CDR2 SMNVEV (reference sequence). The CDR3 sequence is CASSYRDRGDTEAFF. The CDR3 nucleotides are TGTGCCAGCAGTTACCGAGACAGGGGTGACACTGAAGCTTTCTTT.

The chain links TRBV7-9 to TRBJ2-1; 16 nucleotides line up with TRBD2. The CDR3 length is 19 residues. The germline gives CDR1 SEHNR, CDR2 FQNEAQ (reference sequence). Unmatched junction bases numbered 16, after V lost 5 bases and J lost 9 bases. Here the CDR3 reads CASSVTTYGTSGRAREQFF. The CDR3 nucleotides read TGTGCCAGCAGCGTAACCACCTACGGGACTAGCGGGAGGGCCCGTGAGCAGTTCTTC.

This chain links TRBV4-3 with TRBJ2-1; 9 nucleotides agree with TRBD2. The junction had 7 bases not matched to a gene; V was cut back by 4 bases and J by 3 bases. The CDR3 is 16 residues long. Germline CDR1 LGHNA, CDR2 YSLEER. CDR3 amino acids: CASSPLSGSLYNEQFF. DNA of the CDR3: TGCGCCAGCAGCCCTCTTAGCGGGAGCCTCTACAATGAGCAGTTCTTC.

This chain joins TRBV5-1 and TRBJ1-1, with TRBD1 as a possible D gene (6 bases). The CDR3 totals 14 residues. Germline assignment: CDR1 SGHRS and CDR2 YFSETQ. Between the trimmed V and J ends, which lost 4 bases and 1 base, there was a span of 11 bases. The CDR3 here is CASSTQGPNTEAFF. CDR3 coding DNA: TGCGCCAGCAGCACACAGGGCCCGAACACTGAAGCTTTCTTT.

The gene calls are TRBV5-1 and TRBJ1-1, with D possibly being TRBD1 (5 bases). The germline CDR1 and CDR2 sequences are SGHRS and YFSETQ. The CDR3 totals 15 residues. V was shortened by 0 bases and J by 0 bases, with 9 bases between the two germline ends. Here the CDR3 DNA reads TGCGCCAGCAGCTTGGCAGGGCCAATGAACACTGAAGCTTTCTTT. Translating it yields CASSLAGPMNTEAFF. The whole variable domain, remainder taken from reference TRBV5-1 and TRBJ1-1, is KAGVTQTPRYLIKTRGQQVTLSCSPISGHRSVSWYQQTPGQGLQFLFEYFSETQRNKGNFPGRFSGRQFSNSRSEMNVSTLELGDSALYLCASSLAGPMNTEAFFGQGTRLTVV.